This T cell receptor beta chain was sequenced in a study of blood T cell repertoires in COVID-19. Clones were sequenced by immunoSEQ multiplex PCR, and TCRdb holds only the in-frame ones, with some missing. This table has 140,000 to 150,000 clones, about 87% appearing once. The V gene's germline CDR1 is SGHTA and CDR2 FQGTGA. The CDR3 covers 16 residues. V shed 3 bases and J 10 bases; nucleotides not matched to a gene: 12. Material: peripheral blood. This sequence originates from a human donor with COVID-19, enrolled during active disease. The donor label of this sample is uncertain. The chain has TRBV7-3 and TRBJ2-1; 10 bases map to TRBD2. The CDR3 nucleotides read TGTGCCAGCAGCTTGTCCCTAACTAGCGGGAAGGGCGAGCAGTTCTTC. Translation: CASSLSLTSGKGEQFF. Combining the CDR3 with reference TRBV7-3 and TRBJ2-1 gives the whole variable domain GAGVSQTPSNKVTEKGKYVELRCDPISGHTALYWYRQSLGQGPEFLIYFQGTGAADDSGLPNDRFFAVRPEGSVSTLKIQRTERGDSAVYLCASSLSLTSGKGEQFFGPGTRLTVL.